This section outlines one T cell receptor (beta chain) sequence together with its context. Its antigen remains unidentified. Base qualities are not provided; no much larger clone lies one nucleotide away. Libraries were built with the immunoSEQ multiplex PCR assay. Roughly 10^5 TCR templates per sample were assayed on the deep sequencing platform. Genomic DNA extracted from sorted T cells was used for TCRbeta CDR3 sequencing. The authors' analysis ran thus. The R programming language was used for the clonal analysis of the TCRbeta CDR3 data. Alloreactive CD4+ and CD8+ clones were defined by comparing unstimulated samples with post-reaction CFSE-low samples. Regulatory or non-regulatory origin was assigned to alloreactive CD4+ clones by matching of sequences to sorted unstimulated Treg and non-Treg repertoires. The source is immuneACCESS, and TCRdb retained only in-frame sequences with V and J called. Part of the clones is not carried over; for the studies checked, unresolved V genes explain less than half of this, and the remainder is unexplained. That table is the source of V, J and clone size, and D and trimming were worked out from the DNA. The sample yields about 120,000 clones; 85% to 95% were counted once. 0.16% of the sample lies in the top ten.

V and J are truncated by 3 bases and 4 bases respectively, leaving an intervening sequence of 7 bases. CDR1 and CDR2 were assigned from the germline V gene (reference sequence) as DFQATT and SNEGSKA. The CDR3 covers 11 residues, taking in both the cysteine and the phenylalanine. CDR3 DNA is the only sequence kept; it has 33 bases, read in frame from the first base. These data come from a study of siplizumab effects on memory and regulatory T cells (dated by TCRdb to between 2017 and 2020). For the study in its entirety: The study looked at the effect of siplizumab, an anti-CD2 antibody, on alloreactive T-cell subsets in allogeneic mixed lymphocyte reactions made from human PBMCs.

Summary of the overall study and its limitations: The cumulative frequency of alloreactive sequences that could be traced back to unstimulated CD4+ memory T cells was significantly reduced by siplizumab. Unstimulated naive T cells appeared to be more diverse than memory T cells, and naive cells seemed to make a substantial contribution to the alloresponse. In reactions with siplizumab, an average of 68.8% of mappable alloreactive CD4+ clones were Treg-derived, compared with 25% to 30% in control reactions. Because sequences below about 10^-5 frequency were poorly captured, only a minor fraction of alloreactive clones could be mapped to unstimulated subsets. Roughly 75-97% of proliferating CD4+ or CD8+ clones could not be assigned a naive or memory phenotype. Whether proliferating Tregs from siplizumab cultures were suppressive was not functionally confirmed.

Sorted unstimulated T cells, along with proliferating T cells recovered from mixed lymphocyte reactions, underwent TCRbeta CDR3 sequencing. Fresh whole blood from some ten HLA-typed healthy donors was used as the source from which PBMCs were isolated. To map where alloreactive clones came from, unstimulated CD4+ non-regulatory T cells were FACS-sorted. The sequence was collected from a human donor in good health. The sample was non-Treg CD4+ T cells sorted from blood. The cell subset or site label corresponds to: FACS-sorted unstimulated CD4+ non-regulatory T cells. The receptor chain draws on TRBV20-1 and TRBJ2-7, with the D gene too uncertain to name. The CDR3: CSASKAYEQYF. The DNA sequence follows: TGCAGTGCTAGTAAGGCTTACGAGCAGTACTTC.